One sample yielded the 27 T cell receptor beta chains listed below, sequenced in a study of tumor-infiltrating lymphocytes in primary liver carcinoma. Germline DNA was also extracted, while the blood RNA originated from unsorted whole blood. Researchers generated TCR beta cDNA from around 0.55 ug of total RNA, relying on a constant-region primer. Each TCR beta library was derived from three nested multiplex PCR rounds that employed slightly modified ARM-PCR. The first two PCR rounds, nine to ten cycles each, used TRBV1-TRBV30 forward primers and a C-beta reverse primer. One entry per CDR3 protein results from TCRdb running MiXCR on the multiplex PCR reads. The table includes approximately 300,000 distinct CDR3 sequences, approximately 60% detected once. Sequencing was done on a sample of peripheral blood. The source of these receptors is a man between 40 and 49 years old with primary liver carcinoma and hepatitis B virus infection.

With respect to this clonotype: One end of the junction fails to match germline, which may point to a read error. CDR3 region: CASSSTGDIYEQHF. In DNA form, the CDR3 reads TGTGCCAGCAGCTCGACAGGGGACATCTACGAGCAGCACTTC. The genes are TRBV13 and TRBJ2-7, with TRBD1 identical over 8 bases. Germline V CDR1 and CDR2: PRHDT, FYEKMQ (reference sequence). The CDR3 sequence is 14 residues long.

The chain employs TRBV7-8 and TRBJ2-7, with D unresolved. The CDR3 runs 14 residues. Per germline, CDR1 SGHVS and CDR2 FQNEAQ. Trimming pared 6 bases from V and 0 bases from J, leaving 12 bases between. The CDR3 sequence is CASRLLANSYEQYF. DNA of the CDR3: TGTGCCAGCAGATTATTAGCTAACTCCTACGAGCAGTACTTC. The whole variable domain, remainder taken from reference TRBV7-8 and TRBJ2-7, is GAGVSQSPRYKVAKRGQDVALRCDPISGHVSLFWYQQALGQGPEFLTYFQNEAQLDKSGLPSDRFFAERPEGSVSTLKIQRTQQEDSAVYLCASRLLANSYEQYFGPGTRLTVT.

This clonotype showed up many times. J is TRBJ1-1 and V is TRBV6-1; D possibly corresponds to TRBD1 (5 bases). CDR3 length: 13 residues. V was clipped by 2 bases and J by 6 bases, with 10 bases between them. Germline-derived CDR1 and CDR2 are MNHNS and SASEGT. CDR3 amino acids: CASSERRGAEAFF. The CDR3 DNA reads as TGTGCCAGCAGTGAAAGGCGGGGGGCTGAAGCTTTCTTT.

Of note for this clonotype: This may stem from a read error, because a much larger clone lies one nucleotide away. The genes are TRBV12-3 or TRBV12-4 and TRBJ2-5, with 13 bases fitting TRBD2. This CDR3 is 16 amino acids long. Trimming took 7 bases from V and 3 from J; bases not matched to a gene: 8. The CDR3, as DNA: TGTGCCAGCACTCCTCCGGGACTAGCGGGAAAAGAGACCCAGTACTTC. As protein: CASTPPGLAGKETQYF.

The chain links TRBV6-2 or TRBV6-3 to TRBJ2-7; no firm D call. V lost 2 bases and J 0 bases, leaving 26 bases between the germline ends. The CDR3 totals 20 residues. Germline lookup yields CDR1 MNHEY and CDR2 SVGEGT. CDR3 coding DNA: TGTGCCAGCAGTTACACGCGAATCGGGCCACCTAGTGGGTCCTCCTACGAGCAGTACTTC. This translates into CASSYTRIGPPSGSSYEQYF.

J is TRBJ2-5 and V is TRBV29-1, with TRBD1 as a possible D gene (5 bases). Germline lookup yields CDR1 SQVTM and CDR2 ANQGSEA. The V end was cut by 8 bases, the J end by 4 bases, with 17 bases between. The CDR3 contains 13 residues. CDR3 DNA sequence: TGCAGCATTGGACACCTAGGACGAGAGACCCAGTACTTC. Amino acid sequence: CSIGHLGRETQYF.

V is TRBV6-1 and J is TRBJ2-1, with TRBD2 identical over 7 bases. CDR1 MNHNS and CDR2 SASEGT come from the germline V gene. V lost 5 bases, J lost 8 bases, and 9 bases stayed unmatched. There are 14 residues in the CDR3. The CDR3 DNA follows: TGTGCCAGCAGTCCCCAAGTAGCGGGCCATGAGCAGTTCTTC. Protein product: CASSPQVAGHEQFF.

This clonotype was counted a single time. The rearrangement joins TRBV30 to TRBJ2-7, with 8 bases identical to TRBD1. CDR1 and CDR2 (germline): GTSNPN, SVGIG (reference sequence). Unmatched junction bases numbered 15, after V lost 2 bases and J lost 6 bases. This CDR3 is built from 16 residues. The CDR3 bases are TGTGCCTGGAGTCTTGATGGACCAACCACAGGGGGCGAGCAGTACTTC. Amino acid sequence: CAWSLDGPTTGGEQYF.

Notes on this clonotype: One junction end does not reproduce the germline sequence, and a read error may be involved. The V gene is TRBV28, the J gene TRBJ2-4; 7 positions agree with TRBD1. This CDR3 comprises 17 residues. Germline V gene sequence: CDR1 MDHEN, CDR2 SYDVKM. The CDR3, as DNA: TGTGCCAGCAGTTCCCCGGGACAGCGCCTAGCCAAAAACATTCGGTACTTC. Its protein product is CASSSPGQRLAKNIRYF.

The chain has TRBV4-1 and TRBJ1-1; no clear D gene. V was clipped by 0 bases and J by 0 bases, with 14 bases between them. The CDR3 is 17 residues long. The germline V gene encodes CDR1 MGHRA and CDR2 YSYEKL. The CDR3 DNA is TGCGCCAGCAGCCAAGATCGTCTCAGAAACATGAACACTGAAGCTTTCTTT. It encodes CASSQDRLRNMNTEAFF.

CDR3 in amino acids: CSATMTSRQETQYF. DNA for the CDR3: TGCAGTGCTACAATGACTAGCCGCCAAGAGACCCAGTACTTC. The chain employs TRBV20-1 and TRBJ2-5; TRBD2 agrees at 7 bases. There are 14 residues in the CDR3. Per the germline V gene, CDR1 is DFQATT and CDR2 is SNEGSKA (reference sequence). The ends lost 4 bases at V and 1 base at J; junction bases unmatched: 6.

There are many counts of this clonotype. This chain links TRBV6-8 with TRBJ1-5; no clear D. The CDR3 contains 14 residues. V was clipped by 8 bases and J by 6 bases, with 17 bases between them. Germline CDR1 MNHGY, CDR2 SAAAGT. CDR3 bases: TGTGCCAGCCGATTTGGACGGGAGGCTCAGCCCCAGCATTTT. Translating gives CASRFGREAQPQHF.

This clonotype was seen only a few times. This may come from a read error, since a much larger clone is one base off. This rearrangement joins TRBV4-3 to TRBJ2-2, with D possibly being TRBD2 (6 bases). Per the germline V gene, CDR1 is LGHNA and CDR2 is YSLEER. The CDR3 totals 15 residues. The CDR3, as DNA: TGCGCCAGCAGCCCGGACTACCCGAACACCGGGGAGCTGTCTTTT. Residues: CASSPDYPNTGELSF.

The rearrangement uses TRBV5-1 and TRBJ1-1; 7 bases fit TRBD1. The CDR3 is 16 amino acids. With V trimmed by 2 bases and J by 0 bases, 7 bases remained unmatched. Germline CDR1 SGHRS, CDR2 YFSETQ. The DNA of the CDR3 is TGCGCCAGCAGCTTAGTGGGGACAGCCATGAACACTGAAGCTTTCTTT. The encoded protein is CASSLVGTAMNTEAFF.

This clonotype was found many times. This rearrangement joins TRBV4-3 to TRBJ2-7, with 10 nucleotides matching TRBD1. This CDR3 contains 15 residues. The V and J ends lost 4 bases and 2 bases, in that order; junction bases with no gene match: 5. Germline CDR1 reads LGHNA; CDR2 reads YSLEER. The DNA of the CDR3 is TGCGCCAGCAGCCCGGGGACAGGGGAAACCTACGAGCAGTACTTC. Translating it yields CASSPGTGETYEQYF.

This clonotype came up many times. The chain recombines TRBV12-3 or TRBV12-4 with TRBJ2-7; D gene ambiguous. The CDR3 has 11 residues. Trimming shortened V by 6 bases and J by 0 bases, and 3 bases separated the two germline ends. The CDR3 DNA reads TGTGCCAGCAGGGGCTCCTACGAGCAGTACTTC. Translation gives CASRGSYEQYF.

Worth noting for this clonotype: At one end the junction does not follow the germline gene, possibly because of a read error. The chain joins TRBV5-1 to TRBJ1-6; 8 bases are a match to TRBD1. CDR3 length: 14 residues. Germline V lookup: CDR1 SGHRS, CDR2 YFSETQ. CDR3: CATSPDRGNSPLHF. CDR3 coding DNA: TGCGCCACCAGCCCCGACAGGGGTAATTCACCCCTCCACTTT.

A word on this clonotype: Here the CDR3 omits its conserved ending phenylalanine or tryptophan, so a read error is the likely source. The chain is built from TRBV29-1 and TRBJ2-5, with D perhaps given as TRBD1 or TRBD2 (6 bases each). Germline V gene sequence: CDR1 SQVTM, CDR2 ANQGSEA. This CDR3 has 14 residues. The CDR3 DNA follows: TGCAGCGTCCCTGGGGGCGGGAACGGAGAGACTCAGTACTCC. This sequence encodes CSVPGGGNGETQYS.

This clonotype was seen more than once but under ten times. J is TRBJ2-2 and V is TRBV6-6, with D perhaps TRBD1 or TRBD2 (6 bases each). Trimming removed 4 bases at V and 7 bases at J, with 22 bases between. The germline V gene has CDR1 MNHNY and CDR2 SVGAGI (reference sequence). This CDR3 comprises 17 residues. For the CDR3, the DNA is TGTGCCAGCAGTTCCTTGGCGGAGGGGGGTATGGACGGGGAGCTGTTTTTT. Translation: CASSSLAEGGMDGELFF.

The chain is built from TRBV28 and TRBJ2-1; no clear D. Germline V gives CDR1 MDHEN, CDR2 SYDVKM. V was cut by 6 bases and J by 11 bases, with 20 bases left in between. There are 14 residues in the CDR3. The CDR3 reads CASSLHRGHVKQFF. The CDR3, as DNA: TGTGCCAGCAGCCTACACCGAGGCCACGTGAAGCAGTTCTTC.

A note on this clonotype: The conserved phenylalanine or tryptophan is not found at the CDR3 terminus, so this likely reflects a read error. Because the CDR3's place on the DNA is in doubt, the DNA is left out and the CDR3 is given as listed by TCRdb. The J gene is TRBJ1-2, the V gene TRBV29-1. CDR1 and CDR2 from the germline V gene are SQVTM and ANQGSEA. The CDR3 length equals 11 residues, ends included. CDR3 loop: CSVAQLYGYAS.

Points on this clonotype: A much larger clone lies a single base off, so this may be a read error. The chain joins TRBV12-3 or TRBV12-4 to TRBJ2-1; possibly TRBD2 for D (7 bases). Trimming stripped 7 bases from V and 14 bases from J, with 21 bases between. The CDR3 is made up of 13 amino acids. The CDR3 loop is CASTREGGSNKFF. In nucleotides, the CDR3 is TGTGCCAGCACCAGGGAGGGGGGATCAAATAAGTTCTTC.

Worth noting for this clonotype: A read error is possible here, since a much larger clone lies one base away. The J gene is TRBJ2-5, the V gene TRBV6-5; 7 bases are shared with TRBD1. The CDR3 consists of 15 residues. J lost 4 bases, V lost 4 bases, and 9 bases had no gene match. CDR1 is MNHEY, CDR2 SVGAGI, per germline. As DNA, the CDR3 is TGTGCCAGCAGTTTCCACAGGGGCACGGGAGAGACCCAGTACTTC. Translation gives CASSFHRGTGETQYF.

Remarks on this clonotype: This sequence may be a read error, since a much larger clone differs from it by one base. The chain couples TRBV10-2 to TRBJ2-3; D is perhaps TRBD1 (5 bases). V dropped 4 bases and J dropped 2 bases, with 16 bases sitting between them. CDR3 length: 16 residues. Germline V gives CDR1 WSHSY, CDR2 SAAADI. The CDR3 sequence is CASSVGHPRNTDTQYF. In nucleotides, the CDR3 is TGCGCCAGCAGTGTTGGACACCCGAGAAACACAGATACGCAGTATTTT.

The J gene is TRBJ2-3, the V gene TRBV29-1, with TRBD1 matching over 9 bases. The V segment lost 8 bases and the J segment 2 bases; nucleotides outside the gene matches: 5. Germline CDR1 SQVTM, CDR2 ANQGSEA. The CDR3 runs to 13 residues. CDR3 region: CSFTGGDTDTQYF. The CDR3 nucleotides read TGCAGCTTCACAGGGGGCGACACAGATACGCAGTATTTT.

Note on this clonotype: A much larger clone differs by one base, so this may be a read error. The rearrangement joins TRBV6-5 to TRBJ2-7; 7 bases are a match to TRBD2. The V gene's germline CDR1 is MNHEY and CDR2 SVGAGI. There are 14 residues in the CDR3. The CDR3 DNA follows: TGTGCCAGCACTCCAACGGGAGGAGGCTACGGGCAGTACTTC. Its protein product is CASTPTGGGYGQYF.

This rearrangement joins TRBV25-1 to TRBJ2-7; tentative D call: TRBD1 (6 bases). Trimming removed 1 base from V and 4 bases from J, with 14 bases in between. Germline CDR1 MGHDK, CDR2 SYGVNS. The CDR3 sequence is 15 residues long. CDR3 bases: TGTGCCAGCAGTGAATGGGTGGGGGCCCGATACGAGCAGTACTTC. It encodes CASSEWVGARYEQYF.